This T cell receptor beta chain comes out of a study of identical twins. CDR3 length: 14 amino acids. The germline V gene has CDR1 LNHDA and CDR2 SQIVND (reference sequence). Losses at the gene ends were 5 bases for V and 10 bases for J; bases not matched to a gene: 8. Study conclusions and caveats: Zero-insertion findings could be partly confounded by invariant cells (MAIT and iNKT cells). Memory repertoires lacked the insertion deficit that abundant cord blood beta clonotypes showed.

TCRdb reprocessed the 5' RACE reads with MiXCR, giving one entry per CDR3 protein. The sample holds approximately 220,000 distinct CDR3 sequences; 7.5% are singletons and the top ten take just under 2%. This clonotype was picked up a small number of times. The antigen remains unidentified. This sample was shared with a second study, whose subject was yellow fever vaccine responses in identical twins.

The chain combines TRBV19 with TRBJ1-4, with TRBD1 matching 9 bases. The sample comprised memory (CD45RO+) T cells sorted from blood. This receptor was obtained from a woman aged 18 to 35 in good health. CDR3 in DNA: TGTGCCAGTAGTCTTGGGGGACAGGGAGGAAAACTGTTTTTT. It specifies CASSLGGQGGKLFF. Together with reference TRBV19 and TRBJ1-4, the CDR3 gives the full variable domain: DGGITQSPKYLFRKEGQNVTLSCEQNLNHDAMYWYRQDPGQGLRLIYYSQIVNDFQKGDIAEGYSVSREKKESFPLTVTSAQKNPTAFYLCASSLGGQGGKLFFGSGTQLSVL.